This TCR beta chain was obtained from a study of blood T cell repertoires in COVID-19. Study overall: PBMCs, B-cell-depleted T cells, or T cells provided the cDNA or gDNA that made up the material.

The germline V gene has CDR1 SGHVS and CDR2 FNYEAQ. Germline trimming cut 5 bases from V and 0 bases from J; bases unmatched to any gene: 4. This CDR3 has 17 amino acids. The data were produced by immunoSEQ multiplex PCR, yet TCRdb's version contains in-frame clones alone and is incomplete. Of 40,000 to 50,000 clones listed, approximately 90% were seen once; the top ten hold 4.8%. What was sequenced was peripheral blood. The clonotype was recovered from a human donor in a cohort sampled during active COVID-19. The chain carries TRBV7-6 and TRBJ2-1, with 13 nucleotides matching TRBD2. The CDR3 nucleotides read TGTGCCAGCAGCCTTGGGACTAGCGGGACCTCCTACAATGAGCAGTTCTTC. This codes for CASSLGTSGTSYNEQFF.